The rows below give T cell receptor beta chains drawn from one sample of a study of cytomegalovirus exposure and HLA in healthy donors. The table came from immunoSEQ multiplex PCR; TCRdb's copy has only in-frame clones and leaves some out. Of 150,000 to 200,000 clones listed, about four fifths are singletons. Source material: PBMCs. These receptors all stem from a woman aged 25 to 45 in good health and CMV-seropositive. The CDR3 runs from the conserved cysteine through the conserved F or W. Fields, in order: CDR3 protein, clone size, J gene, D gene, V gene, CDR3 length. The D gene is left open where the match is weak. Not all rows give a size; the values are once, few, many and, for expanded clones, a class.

CDR3: CACRHRGQNTEAFF; size: -; J: TRBJ1-1; D: TRBD1; V: TRBV13; length: 14
CDR3: CASSLVQGVWQFF; size: -; J: TRBJ2-1; D: -; V: TRBV5-6; length: 13
CDR3: CASSLVFGEQYF; size: -; J: TRBJ2-7; D: -; V: TRBV11-1; length: 12
CDR3: CASSSGLAYNEQFF; size: -; J: TRBJ2-1; D: TRBD2; V: TRBV6-1; length: 14
CDR3: CASSLTGSINEQYF; size: few; J: TRBJ2-7; D: -; V: TRBV19; length: 14
CDR3: CASSLGTLYGYTF; size: -; J: TRBJ1-2; D: -; V: TRBV7-9; length: 13
CDR3: CASSSGGTPPIYGYTF; size: -; J: TRBJ1-2; D: -; V: TRBV28; length: 16
CDR3: CASSDAGNYGYTF; size: -; J: TRBJ1-2; D: -; V: TRBV10-2; length: 13
CDR3: CASSSRNSYNSPLHF; size: -; J: TRBJ1-6; D: -; V: TRBV13; length: 15
CDR3: CASSPGQGASYEQYF; size: -; J: TRBJ2-7; D: TRBD1; V: TRBV4-1; length: 15
CDR3: CASSMRLASSTDTQYF; size: -; J: TRBJ2-3; D: TRBD2; V: TRBV7-8; length: 16
CDR3: CASSWASGRADTQYF; size: -; J: TRBJ2-3; D: TRBD2; V: TRBV19; length: 15
CDR3: CASRPGRGSESEQYF; size: few; J: TRBJ2-7; D: -; V: TRBV2; length: 15
CDR3: CASSIKHSGEQYF; size: -; J: TRBJ2-7; D: -; V: TRBV19; length: 13
CDR3: CASNYSSRTDTQYF; size: -; J: TRBJ2-3; D: -; V: TRBV6-5; length: 14
CDR3: CSAWDRPGETQYF; size: -; J: TRBJ2-5; D: TRBD1; V: TRBV29-1; length: 13
CDR3: CASSFQPGVLEQYF; size: -; J: TRBJ2-7; D: -; V: TRBV11-2; length: 14
CDR3: CASRSWAPSSTEAFF; size: -; J: TRBJ1-1; D: -; V: TRBV6-1; length: 15
CDR3: CASSQVGGHEQYF; size: -; J: TRBJ2-7; D: -; V: TRBV4-3; length: 13
CDR3: CASTRGGFNTEAFF; size: -; J: TRBJ1-1; D: -; V: TRBV5-1; length: 14
CDR3: CASSLAGIGIPSQHF; size: -; J: TRBJ1-5; D: -; V: TRBV7-9; length: 15
CDR3: CASISNIGEENTEAFF; size: few; J: TRBJ1-1; D: -; V: TRBV4-2; length: 16
CDR3: CASSVGGRTGGLAGGRTDTQYF; size: -; J: TRBJ2-3; D: -; V: TRBV9; length: 22
CDR3: CASSGGRVRSSYNSPLHF; size: -; J: TRBJ1-6; D: -; V: TRBV9; length: 18
CDR3: CASSSGQSYEQYF; size: -; J: TRBJ2-7; D: TRBD1; V: TRBV5-4; length: 13
CDR3: CASSPRQRRDEQYF; size: -; J: TRBJ2-7; D: -; V: TRBV5-6; length: 14
CDR3: CASRVETGVQETQYF; size: -; J: TRBJ2-5; D: TRBD1; V: TRBV6-6; length: 15
CDR3: CASKLSVAYGYTF; size: -; J: TRBJ1-2; D: -; V: TRBV6-5; length: 13
CDR3: CATSATGGGYTF; size: -; J: TRBJ1-2; D: TRBD1; V: TRBV15; length: 12
CDR3: CASSFVGVQGYTF; size: -; J: TRBJ1-2; D: -; V: TRBV28; length: 13
CDR3: CASSPWDRGTYEQYF; size: -; J: TRBJ2-7; D: TRBD1; V: TRBV14; length: 15
CDR3: CASSQGIAGGANTGELFF; size: once; J: TRBJ2-2; D: TRBD2; V: TRBV4-3; length: 18
CDR3: CASSSGRGLLNTGELFF; size: -; J: TRBJ2-2; D: TRBD2; V: TRBV7-9; length: 17
CDR3: CASSRGDRDTEAFF; size: once; J: TRBJ1-1; D: TRBD1; V: TRBV13; length: 14
CDR3: CASTNTLRGTGELFF; size: -; J: TRBJ2-2; D: -; V: TRBV7-3; length: 15
CDR3: CASTLWTGGFTEAFF; size: -; J: TRBJ1-1; D: TRBD1; V: TRBV5-1; length: 15
CDR3: CASSTGLAGALGEQFF; size: -; J: TRBJ2-1; D: TRBD2; V: TRBV5-1; length: 16
CDR3: CASSQEGATSGRWSGELFF; size: -; J: TRBJ2-2; D: TRBD2; V: TRBV4-2; length: 19
CDR3: CAISETQETQYF; size: -; J: TRBJ2-5; D: -; V: TRBV10-3; length: 12
CDR3: CAGRQGRTGELFF; size: -; J: TRBJ2-2; D: TRBD1; V: TRBV7-2; length: 13
CDR3: CASSLTPGLAFTGELFF; size: -; J: TRBJ2-2; D: TRBD2; V: TRBV27; length: 17
CDR3: CASSSLGTGSNSPLHF; size: -; J: TRBJ1-6; D: -; V: TRBV6-5; length: 16
CDR3: CASSLWSAKDTQFF; size: once; J: TRBJ2-1; D: -; V: TRBV7-6; length: 14
CDR3: CASLRSGANVLTF; size: once; J: TRBJ2-6; D: -; V: TRBV6-1; length: 13
CDR3: CASSHGRGIDTEAFF; size: -; J: TRBJ1-1; D: -; V: TRBV5-1; length: 15
CDR3: CASSALRTSASNEQFF; size: -; J: TRBJ2-1; D: TRBD2; V: TRBV11-2; length: 16
CDR3: CATSSEGNTEAFF; size: once; J: TRBJ1-1; D: -; V: TRBV10-3; length: 13
CDR3: CASGAGLAGFTDTQYF; size: -; J: TRBJ2-3; D: TRBD2; V: TRBV12-5; length: 16
CDR3: CASSLDYLGQFF; size: -; J: TRBJ2-1; D: -; V: TRBV7-2; length: 12
CDR3: CASSYFAGSGANVLTF; size: -; J: TRBJ2-6; D: -; V: TRBV6-5; length: 16
CDR3: CASLASETQYF; size: -; J: TRBJ2-5; D: -; V: TRBV25-1; length: 11
CDR3: CASSPGTRSYGYTF; size: -; J: TRBJ1-2; D: -; V: TRBV27; length: 14